This T cell receptor (beta chain) emerged from a study of cytomegalovirus exposure and HLA in healthy donors listed by TCRdb under 2017. Background for the entire study: A later analysis indicated that the roughly 120 validation repertoires were generated on the platform also employed for the 600 to 750 repertoires of the first cohort. The study combined high-throughput TCR immunosequencing, statistical association of individual TCRs with disease status, and machine learning to predict cytomegalovirus infection status. A separate validation cohort of more than 100 different subjects was used in addition to the approximately 610-subject first cohort. The study aimed to test whether signatures of past pathogen exposure could be identified by cataloging public T cell receptors. The paper's findings and limits, for the study overall: A later analysis lacked HLA typing for the validation cohort, so it scored co-occurrence in that cohort across all 110 or so repertoires. A total of roughly 160 TCR beta chains were listed by the study as associated with cytomegalovirus. The authors suggested that the approach could potentially be extended to other disease states and immunological phenotypes. Cytomegalovirus status was reported to be diagnosed by the classifier with high specificity and sensitivity in both the original and validation cohorts. Subsequent analysis determined that TCRs grouped into clusters in the first cohort also showed a tendency toward co-occurrence across the 120 validation repertoires, and roughly 95% of cluster scores exceeded 0. Three of the identified cytomegalovirus-associated TCR beta chains were confirmed in vitro to be specific for cytomegalovirus antigens. Most TCR sequences were seen in very few donors, while some public TCRs were found in many individuals.

Libraries were made using the immunoSEQ multiplex PCR assay. Per the authors' processing: A statistical classification framework was built to diagnose cytomegalovirus status from the catalog of TCR beta chain sequences. Sourced from immuneACCESS, this table was stored by TCRdb with only in-frame sequences that have V and J called. A share of the clones is absent; for the studies checked, an unresolved V gene accounts for under half, and the remainder has no known explanation. V and J calls and clone size are given by that table; D and trimming were obtained from the DNA. This sample holds over 250,000 clones; about 85% were observed only once. The ten largest clones add up to about 1% of the sample. As to this clone: It has no known antigen specificity. No much larger clone exists at a distance of one base, and base qualities are not known.

V is trimmed back by 2 bases and J by 1 base, and the junction contains 1 base that no gene match accounts for. The CDR3 sequence holds 15 residues, the cysteine and phenylalanine included. Only the CDR3 DNA stays, 45 bases, in frame from base 1. The germline V gene specifies KGHSH as CDR1 and LQKENI as CDR2. The donors were included in the validation cohort of 90 to 150 subjects, a group kept apart from the roughly 730-subject first cohort. This TCR was recovered from a woman in her 30s in good health and CMV-seropositive. Sequencing was done on a sample of PBMCs. The chain employs TRBV18 and TRBJ2-7, with TRBD1 identical over 11 junction bases. Here is the DNA: TGTGCCAGCTCACCAGGGACAGGGGGATCCTACGAGCAGTACTTC. This encodes CASSPGTGGSYEQYF. Extended through the reference TRBV18 and TRBJ2-7 proteins, this CDR3 yields the full variable domain: NAGVMQNPRHLVRRRGQEARLRCSPMKGHSHVYWYRQLPEEGLKFMVYLQKENIIDESGMPKERFSAEFPKEGPSILRIQQVVRGDSAAYFCASSPGTGGSYEQYFGPGTRLTVT.